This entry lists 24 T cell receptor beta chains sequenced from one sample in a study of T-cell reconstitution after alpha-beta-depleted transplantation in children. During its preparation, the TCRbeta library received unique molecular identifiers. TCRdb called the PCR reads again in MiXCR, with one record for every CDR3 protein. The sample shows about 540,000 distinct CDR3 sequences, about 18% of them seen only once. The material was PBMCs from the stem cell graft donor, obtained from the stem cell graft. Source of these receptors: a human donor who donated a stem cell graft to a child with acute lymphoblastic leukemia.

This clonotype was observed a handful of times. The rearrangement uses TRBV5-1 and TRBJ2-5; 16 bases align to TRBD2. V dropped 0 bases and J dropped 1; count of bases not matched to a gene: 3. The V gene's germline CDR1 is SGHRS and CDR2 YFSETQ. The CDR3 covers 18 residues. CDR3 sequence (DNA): TGCGCCAGCAGCTTGGCGGGACTAGCGGGAGGGCTCCAAGAGACCCAGTACTTC. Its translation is CASSLAGLAGGLQETQYF.

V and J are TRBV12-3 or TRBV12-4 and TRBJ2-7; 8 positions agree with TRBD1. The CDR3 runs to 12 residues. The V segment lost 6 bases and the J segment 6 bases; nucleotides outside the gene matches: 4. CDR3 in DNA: TGTGCCAGCAGCCCCAGGGGGCCCGAGCAGTACTTC. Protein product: CASSPRGPEQYF.

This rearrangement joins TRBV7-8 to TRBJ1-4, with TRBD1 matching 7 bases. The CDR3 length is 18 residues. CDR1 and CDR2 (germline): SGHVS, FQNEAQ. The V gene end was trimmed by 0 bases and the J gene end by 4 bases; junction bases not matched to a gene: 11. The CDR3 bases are TGTGCCAGCAGCTTAGCTTCTGACAGGGATATCAGTAATGAAAAACTGTTTTTT. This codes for CASSLASDRDISNEKLFF.

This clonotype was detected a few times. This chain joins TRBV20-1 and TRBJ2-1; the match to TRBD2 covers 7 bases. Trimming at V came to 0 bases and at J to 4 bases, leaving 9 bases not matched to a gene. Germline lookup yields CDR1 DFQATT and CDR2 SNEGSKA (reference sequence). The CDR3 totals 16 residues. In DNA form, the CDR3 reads TGCAGTGCTAGAGATCAGGCGCTAGCGGTTTACAATGAGCAGTTCTTC. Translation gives CSARDQALAVYNEQFF.

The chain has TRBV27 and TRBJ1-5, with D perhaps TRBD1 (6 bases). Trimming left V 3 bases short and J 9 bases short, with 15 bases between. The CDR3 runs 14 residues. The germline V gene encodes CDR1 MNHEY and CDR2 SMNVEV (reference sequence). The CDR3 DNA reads TGTGCCAGCAGTTTTTCAGGGGTCACGGGGCCCCAGCATTTT. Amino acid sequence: CASSFSGVTGPQHF.

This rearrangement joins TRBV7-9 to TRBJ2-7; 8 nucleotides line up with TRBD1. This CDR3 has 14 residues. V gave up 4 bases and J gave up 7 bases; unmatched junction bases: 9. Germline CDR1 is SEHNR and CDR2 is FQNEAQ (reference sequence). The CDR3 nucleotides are TGTGCCAGCAGCTGGGGACAGGCCTCTAAGGAGCAGTACTTC. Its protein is CASSWGQASKEQYF.

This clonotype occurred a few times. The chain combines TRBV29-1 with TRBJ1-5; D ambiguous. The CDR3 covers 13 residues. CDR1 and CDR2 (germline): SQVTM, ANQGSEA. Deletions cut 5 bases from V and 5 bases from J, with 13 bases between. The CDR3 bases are TGCAGCGTTTTTCTCTCCGGACATCAGCCCCAGCATTTT. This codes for CSVFLSGHQPQHF.

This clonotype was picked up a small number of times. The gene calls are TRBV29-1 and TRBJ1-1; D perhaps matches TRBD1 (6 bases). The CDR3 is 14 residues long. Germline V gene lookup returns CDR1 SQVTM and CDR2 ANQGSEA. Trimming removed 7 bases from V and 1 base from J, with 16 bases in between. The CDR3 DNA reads TGCAGCGCCCGAATCACAGGGTCGAACACTGAAGCTTTCTTT. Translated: CSARITGSNTEAFF.

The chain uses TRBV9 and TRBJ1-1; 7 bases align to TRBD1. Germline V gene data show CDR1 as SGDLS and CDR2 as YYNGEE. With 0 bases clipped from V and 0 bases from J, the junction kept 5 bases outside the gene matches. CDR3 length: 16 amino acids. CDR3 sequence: CASSVEAQGLNTEAFF. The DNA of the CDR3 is TGTGCCAGCAGCGTAGAGGCACAGGGGCTGAACACTGAAGCTTTCTTT.

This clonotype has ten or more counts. This CDR3 is CSVEGTGVNTEAFF. The CDR3 bases are TGCAGCGTTGAAGGGACAGGGGTGAACACTGAAGCTTTCTTT. J is TRBJ1-1 and V is TRBV29-1; 9 positions match TRBD1. V was clipped by 1 base and J by 0 bases; unmatched bases: 0. This CDR3 has 14 amino acids. Germline lookup yields CDR1 SQVTM and CDR2 ANQGSEA.

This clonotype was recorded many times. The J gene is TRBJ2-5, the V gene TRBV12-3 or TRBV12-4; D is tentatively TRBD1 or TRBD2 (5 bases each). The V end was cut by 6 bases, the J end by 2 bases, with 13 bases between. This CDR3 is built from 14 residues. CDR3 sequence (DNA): TGTGCCAGCAGGGGACGGACTTTTCAAGAGACCCAGTACTTC. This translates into CASRGRTFQETQYF.

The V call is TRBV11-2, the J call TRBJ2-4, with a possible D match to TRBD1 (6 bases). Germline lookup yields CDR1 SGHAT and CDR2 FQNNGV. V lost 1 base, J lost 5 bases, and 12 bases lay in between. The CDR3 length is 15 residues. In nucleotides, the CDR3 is TGTGCCAGCAGCTTAGTTCAGGGGCGGGAAAACATTCAGTACTTC. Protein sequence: CASSLVQGRENIQYF.

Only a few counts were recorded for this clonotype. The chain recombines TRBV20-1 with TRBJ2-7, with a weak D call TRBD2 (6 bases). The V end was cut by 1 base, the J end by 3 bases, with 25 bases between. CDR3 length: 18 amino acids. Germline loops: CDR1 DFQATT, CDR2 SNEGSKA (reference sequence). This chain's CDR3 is CSARVNRPKAGRNYEQYF. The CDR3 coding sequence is TGCAGTGCTAGAGTTAATCGCCCTAAAGCAGGGAGGAACTACGAGCAGTACTTC.

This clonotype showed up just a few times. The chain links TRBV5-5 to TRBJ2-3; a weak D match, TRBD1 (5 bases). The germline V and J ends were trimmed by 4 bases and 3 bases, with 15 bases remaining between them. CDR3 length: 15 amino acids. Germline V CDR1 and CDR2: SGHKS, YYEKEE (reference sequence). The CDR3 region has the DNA TGTGCCAGCAGCAGTTGGGGCAGGGATACAGATACGCAGTATTTT. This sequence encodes CASSSWGRDTDTQYF.

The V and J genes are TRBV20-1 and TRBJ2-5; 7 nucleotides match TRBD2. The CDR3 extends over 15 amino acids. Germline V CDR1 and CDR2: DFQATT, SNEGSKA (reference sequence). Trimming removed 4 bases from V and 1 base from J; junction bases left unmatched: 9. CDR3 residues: CSATATGLTQETQYF. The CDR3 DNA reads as TGCAGTGCTACCGCGACGGGACTAACCCAAGAGACCCAGTACTTC.

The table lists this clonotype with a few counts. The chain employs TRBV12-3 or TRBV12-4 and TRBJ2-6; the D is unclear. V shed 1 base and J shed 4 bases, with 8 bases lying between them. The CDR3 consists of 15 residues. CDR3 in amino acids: CASSLGLLGANVLTF. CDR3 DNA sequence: TGTGCCAGCAGTTTAGGGCTCCTGGGGGCCAACGTCCTGACTTTC.

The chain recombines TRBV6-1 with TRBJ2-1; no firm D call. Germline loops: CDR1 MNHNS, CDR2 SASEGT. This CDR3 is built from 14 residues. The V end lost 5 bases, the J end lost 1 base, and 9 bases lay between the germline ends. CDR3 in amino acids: CASSIDISYNEQFF. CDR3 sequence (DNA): TGTGCCAGCAGTATAGATATTTCCTACAATGAGCAGTTCTTC.

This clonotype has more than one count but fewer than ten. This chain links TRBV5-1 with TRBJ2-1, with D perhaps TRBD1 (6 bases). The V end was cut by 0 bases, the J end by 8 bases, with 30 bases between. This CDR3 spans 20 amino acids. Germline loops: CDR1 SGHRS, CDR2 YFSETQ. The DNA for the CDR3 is TGCGCCAGCAGCTTGGGAAAAAACCAACAGGGATCCTCAAAGATTTATGAGCAGTTCTTC. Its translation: CASSLGKNQQGSSKIYEQFF.

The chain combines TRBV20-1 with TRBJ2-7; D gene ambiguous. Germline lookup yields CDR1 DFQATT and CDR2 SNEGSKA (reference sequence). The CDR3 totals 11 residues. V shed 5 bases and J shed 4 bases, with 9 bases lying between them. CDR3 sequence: CSADFGYEQYF. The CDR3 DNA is TGCAGTGCTGACTTTGGGTACGAGCAGTACTTC.

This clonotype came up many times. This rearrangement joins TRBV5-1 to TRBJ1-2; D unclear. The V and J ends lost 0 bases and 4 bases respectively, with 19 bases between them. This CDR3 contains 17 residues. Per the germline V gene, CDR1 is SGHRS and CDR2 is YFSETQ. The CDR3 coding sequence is TGCGCCAGCAGCTTGGAGGAAAGGACGAGTGATGGCTATGGCTACACCTTC. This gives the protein CASSLEERTSDGYGYTF.

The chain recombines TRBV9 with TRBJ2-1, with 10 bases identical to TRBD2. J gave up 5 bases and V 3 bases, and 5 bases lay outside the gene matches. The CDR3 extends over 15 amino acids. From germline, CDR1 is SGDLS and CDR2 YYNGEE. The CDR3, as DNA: TGTGCCAGCAGCGACCTAGCGGGAGCAAACAATGAGCAGTTCTTC. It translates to CASSDLAGANNEQFF. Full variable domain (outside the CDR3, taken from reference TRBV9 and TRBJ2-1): DSGVTQTPKHLITATGQRVTLRCSPRSGDLSVYWYQQSLDQGLQFLIQYYNGEERAKGNILERFSAQQFPDLHSELNLSSLELGDSALYFCASSDLAGANNEQFFGPGTRLTVL.

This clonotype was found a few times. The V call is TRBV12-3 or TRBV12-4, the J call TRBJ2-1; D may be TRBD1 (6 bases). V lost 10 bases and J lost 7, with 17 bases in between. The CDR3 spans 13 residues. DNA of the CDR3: TGTGCCATCGACAATAACAGGGCGAATGAGCAGTTCTTC. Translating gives CAIDNNRANEQFF.

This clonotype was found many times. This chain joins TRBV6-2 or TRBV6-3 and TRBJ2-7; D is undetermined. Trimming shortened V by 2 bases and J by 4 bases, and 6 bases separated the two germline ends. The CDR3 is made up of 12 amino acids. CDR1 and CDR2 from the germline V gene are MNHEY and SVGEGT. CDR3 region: CASSYGVYEQYF. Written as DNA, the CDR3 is TGTGCCAGCAGTTACGGGGTTTACGAGCAGTACTTC.

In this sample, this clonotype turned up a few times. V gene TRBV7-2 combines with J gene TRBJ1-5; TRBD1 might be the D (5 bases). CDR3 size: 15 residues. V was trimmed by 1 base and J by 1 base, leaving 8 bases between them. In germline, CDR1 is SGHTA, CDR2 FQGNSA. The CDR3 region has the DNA TGTGCCAGCAGCTTAGGACAGATCAGCAATCAGCCCCAGCATTTT. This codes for CASSLGQISNQPQHF.